The TCR beta chain under discussion was sequenced for a study of blood T cell repertoires in COVID-19. As for the study in general: COVID-19 samples, acute and convalescent, were from the United States, Italy and Spain. The cDNA or gDNA used as material had been derived from T cells, B-cell-depleted T cells, or PBMCs.

Produced via immunoSEQ multiplex PCR; TCRdb's table is partial and in-frame only. The profile covers about 160,000 clones, with roughly 78% appearing a single time and more than 6.5% taken by the ten largest. The material sequenced was peripheral blood. This clonotype originated in an older woman with COVID-19, enrolled during active disease.

The CDR3 region has the DNA TGTGCCAGCAGCCAAGATAGCGGGGGAGCTTATAGCAATCAGCCCCAGCATTTT. It is translated as CASSQDSGGAYSNQPQHF. V gene TRBV3-1 (or the pseudogene TRBV3-2) combines with J gene TRBJ1-5; tentative D call: TRBD1 (5 bases). Germline CDR1 is LGHDT and CDR2 is YNNKEL (reference sequence). This CDR3 is built from 18 residues. The V end was cut by 0 bases, the J end by 0 bases, with 15 bases between.